The source of this TCR beta chain is a study of molecular identifiers for immune sequencing clone quantification. The wider study: In replicates, RNA taken from roughly 18,000 or 92,000 naive CD8 cells was divided five ways, and four portions underwent sequencing. Study-wide findings and caveats: Sizes of highly expanded clones could be underestimated through identical TCRs sharing a barcode. Clones above 20 RNA copies contained over 98% of effector molecules but under 1% of naive ones.

Naive CD8 library inputs spanned about 17,000 to 1,100,000 sorted cells and 10%, 30% or 50% RNA. TCRdb itself ran the PCR reads through MiXCR, one entry per CDR3 protein. The sample lists hundreds of thousands of distinct CDR3 sequences; about a fifth were seen once. Germline CDR1 reads SGHVS; CDR2 reads FNYEAQ. This CDR3 region has 15 residues. V lost 1 base to trimming and J lost 2 bases; unmatched junction nucleotides: 0. This clonotype has just a few counts. Its antigen is unknown. This chain uses TRBV7-6 with TRBJ2-1, with 9 bases identical to TRBD2. Sequencing was carried out using naive CD8+ T cells from blood, with Jurkat cell RNA spiked in. Subset specified: FACS-sorted CD8+CD4-CCR7+CD45RA+ naive T cells. The TCR sequence derives from a human donor in good health. Some libraries in this study had Jurkat cell RNA spiked in. CDR3 loop: CASSLGGGAYNEQFF. DNA for the CDR3: TGTGCCAGCAGCTTAGGCGGGGGGGCCTACAATGAGCAGTTCTTC.